The T cell receptor (beta chain) described here comes from a study of PD-1 blockade in classical Hodgkin lymphoma. Time point in this sample: cycle 4 day 1 (C4D1), after more than 5 weeks of nivolumab. After autologous stem cell transplantation all patients relapsed, and prior brentuximab vedotin exposure differed between cohorts. Whole-study results and caveats: Although disease activity or prior therapy may be involved, causes of the repertoire differences remain undefined.

CDR3 length: 14 residues. Trimming left V 4 bases short and J 5 bases short, with 14 bases between. From germline, CDR1 is SEHNR and CDR2 FQNEAQ (reference sequence). Some clones are missing from TCRdb's copy, which holds only in-frame ones; the method was immunoSEQ multiplex PCR. Here the sample spans around 25,000 clones, under 90% being singletons. On this clone: Its specificity is unknown.

This clonotype was sampled from a human donor with classical Hodgkin lymphoma. The J gene is TRBJ1-1, the V gene TRBV7-9; no definite D call. This material consisted of peripheral blood mononuclear cells (PBMCs), taken before the fourth cycle of nivolumab. This CDR3 reads CASSSLLGGTEAFF. CDR3 nucleotide sequence: TGTGCCAGCAGCTCCCTCTTGGGCGGTACTGAAGCTTTCTTT. The whole variable domain, filled in from reference TRBV7-9 and TRBJ1-1, reads DTGVSQNPRHKITKRGQNVTFRCDPISEHNRLYWYRQTLGQGPEFLTYFQNEAQLEKSRLLSDRFSAERPKGSFSTLEIQRTEQGDSAMYLCASSSLLGGTEAFFGQGTRLTVV.